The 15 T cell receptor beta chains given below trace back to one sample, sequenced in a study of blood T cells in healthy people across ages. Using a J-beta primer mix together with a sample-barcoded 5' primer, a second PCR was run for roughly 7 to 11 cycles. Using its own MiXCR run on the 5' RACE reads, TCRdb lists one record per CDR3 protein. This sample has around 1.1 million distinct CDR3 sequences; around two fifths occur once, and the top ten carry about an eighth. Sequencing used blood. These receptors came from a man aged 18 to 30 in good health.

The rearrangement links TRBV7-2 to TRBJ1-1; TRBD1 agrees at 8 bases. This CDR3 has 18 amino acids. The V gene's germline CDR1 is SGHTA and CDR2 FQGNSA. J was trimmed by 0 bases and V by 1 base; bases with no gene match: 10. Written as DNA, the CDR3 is TGTGCCAGCAGCTTAGAGGGAGGGACAGGTTCGATGAACACTGAAGCTTTCTTT. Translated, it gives CASSLEGGTGSMNTEAFF.

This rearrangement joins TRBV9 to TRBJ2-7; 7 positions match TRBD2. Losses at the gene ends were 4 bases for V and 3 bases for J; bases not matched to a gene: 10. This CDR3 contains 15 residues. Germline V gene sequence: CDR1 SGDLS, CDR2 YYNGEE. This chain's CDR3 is CASSTRLAGFYEQYF. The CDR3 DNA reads TGTGCCAGCAGCACCCGACTAGCTGGATTCTACGAGCAGTACTTC.

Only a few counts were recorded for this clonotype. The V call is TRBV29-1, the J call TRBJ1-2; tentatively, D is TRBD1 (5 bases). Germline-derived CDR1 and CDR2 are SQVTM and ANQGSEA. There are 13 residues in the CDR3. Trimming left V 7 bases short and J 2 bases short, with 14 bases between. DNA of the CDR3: TGCAGCGCTAGCCTGGGGGGGAACTATGGCTACACCTTC. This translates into CSASLGGNYGYTF. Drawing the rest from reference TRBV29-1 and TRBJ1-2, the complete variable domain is SAVISQKPSRDICQRGTSLTIQCQVDSQVTMMFWYRQQPGQSLTLIATANQGSEATYESGFVIDKFPISRPNLTFSTLTVSNMSPEDSSIYLCSASLGGNYGYTFGSGTRLTVV.

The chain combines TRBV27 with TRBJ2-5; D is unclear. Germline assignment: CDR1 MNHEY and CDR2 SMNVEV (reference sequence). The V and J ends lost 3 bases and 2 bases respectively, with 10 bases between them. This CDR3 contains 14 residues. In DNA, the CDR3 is TGTGCCAGCAGTTTTAGATGGGGACAAGAGACCCAGTACTTC. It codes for CASSFRWGQETQYF.

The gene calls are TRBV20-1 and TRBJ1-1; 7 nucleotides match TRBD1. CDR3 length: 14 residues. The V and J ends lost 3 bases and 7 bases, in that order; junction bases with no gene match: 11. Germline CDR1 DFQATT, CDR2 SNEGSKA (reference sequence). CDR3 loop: CSASSVRGVSEAFF. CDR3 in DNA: TGCAGTGCTAGTTCGGTCAGGGGGGTTAGTGAAGCTTTCTTT.

CDR3 coding DNA: TGTGCCAGCAGCTTAGAAATTGCGGGAAATGAGCAGTACTTC. Translating gives CASSLEIAGNEQYF. This chain links TRBV7-6 with TRBJ2-7, with a weak D call TRBD2 (6 bases). CDR1 is SGHVS, CDR2 FNYEAQ, per germline. CDR3 length: 14 amino acids. Trimming removed 1 base at V and 7 bases at J, with 14 bases between.

CDR3 nucleotide sequence: TGCGCCAGCAGGCCGGGGGACAGTACCCGCTATGGCTACACCTTC. Protein sequence: CASRPGDSTRYGYTF. The V call is TRBV5-1, the J call TRBJ1-2; the match to TRBD1 covers 7 bases. V lost 5 bases, J lost 4 bases, and 11 bases stayed unmatched. The CDR3 loop spans 15 amino acids. CDR1 is SGHRS, CDR2 YFSETQ, per germline.

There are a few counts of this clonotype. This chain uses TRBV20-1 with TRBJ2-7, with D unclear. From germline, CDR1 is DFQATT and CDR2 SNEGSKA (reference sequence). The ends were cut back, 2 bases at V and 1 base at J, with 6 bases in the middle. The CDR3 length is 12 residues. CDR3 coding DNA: TGCAGTGCTAGAACACAGTCCTACGAGCAGTACTTC. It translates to CSARTQSYEQYF.

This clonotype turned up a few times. The CDR3 nucleotides read TGTGCCAGCAGCGTAGACAGGGGCGGATTTTTTGACTACACCTTC. Its protein product is CASSVDRGGFFDYTF. The V and J genes are TRBV9 and TRBJ1-2; 7 bases are a match to TRBD1. V gave up 0 bases and J gave up 10 bases; unmatched junction bases: 12. The CDR3 is 15 amino acids. Germline V gene sequence: CDR1 SGDLS, CDR2 YYNGEE.

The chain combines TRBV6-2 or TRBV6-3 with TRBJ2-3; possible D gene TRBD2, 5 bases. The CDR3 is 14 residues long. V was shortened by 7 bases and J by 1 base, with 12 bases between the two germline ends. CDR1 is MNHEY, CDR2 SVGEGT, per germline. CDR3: CASTLAGRTDTQYF. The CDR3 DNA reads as TGTGCCAGCACCCTCGCGGGTCGCACAGATACGCAGTATTTT.

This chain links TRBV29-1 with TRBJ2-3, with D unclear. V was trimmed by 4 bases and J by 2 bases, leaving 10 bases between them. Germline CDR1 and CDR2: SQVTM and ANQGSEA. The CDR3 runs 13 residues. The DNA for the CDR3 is TGCAGCGTTGTGGGAATGTACACAGATACGCAGTATTTT. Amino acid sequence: CSVVGMYTDTQYF.

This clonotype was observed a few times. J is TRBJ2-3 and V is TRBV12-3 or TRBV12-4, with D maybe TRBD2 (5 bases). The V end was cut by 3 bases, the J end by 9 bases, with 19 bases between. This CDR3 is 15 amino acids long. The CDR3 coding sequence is TGTGCCAGCAGTTTGGTGGCGGGCCCGGGTTCGACGCAGTATTTT. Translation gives CASSLVAGPGSTQYF.

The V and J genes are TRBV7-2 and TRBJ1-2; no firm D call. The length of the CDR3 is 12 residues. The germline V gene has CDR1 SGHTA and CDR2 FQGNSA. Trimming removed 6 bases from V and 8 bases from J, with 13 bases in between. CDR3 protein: CASSSRVFGYTF. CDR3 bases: TGTGCCAGCAGTAGCAGAGTCTTCGGCTACACCTTC.

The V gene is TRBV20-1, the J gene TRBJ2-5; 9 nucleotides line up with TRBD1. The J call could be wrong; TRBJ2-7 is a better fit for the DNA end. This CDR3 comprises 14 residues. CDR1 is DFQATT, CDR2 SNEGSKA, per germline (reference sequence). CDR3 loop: CSAGGTGRSYEQYF. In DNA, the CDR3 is TGCAGTGCTGGTGGGACAGGGCGATCCTACGAGCAGTACTTC.

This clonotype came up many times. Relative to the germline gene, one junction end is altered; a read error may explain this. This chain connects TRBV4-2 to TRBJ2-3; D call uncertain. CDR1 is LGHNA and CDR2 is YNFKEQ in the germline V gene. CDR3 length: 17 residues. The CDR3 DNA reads TGCGCCAGCAGCCAAGTTCATGAGGCAGCTAGCACAGATACGCAGTATTTT. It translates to CASSQVHEAASTDTQYF.